The clone carrying this T cell receptor beta chain was detected a few times. What it recognizes is unknown. The source of the sample is a study of cytotoxic CD8 clonotypes in ibrutinib-treated CLL. Study at large: The patient breakdown showed under 12 relapsed/refractory and some 16 treatment-naive cases, with under 18 IGHV unmutated. Productive templates per sample averaged roughly 230,000; productive rearrangements, 80,000 to 95,000. Whole-study findings and limits: While tracking circulating CD8+ T-cell counts, baseline clonality exceeded that of age-matched healthy donors.

Per the germline V gene, CDR1 is PRHDT and CDR2 is FYEKMQ (reference sequence). The trim removed 5 bases at V and 8 bases at J, leaving 6 bases unmatched. The CDR3 loop spans 13 amino acids. The repertoire was sequenced with immunoSEQ multiplex PCR; TCRdb's copy has only in-frame clones and lacks some. This sample has more than 200,000 clones, with roughly 74% found just once. The chain employs TRBV13 and TRBJ2-1; 7 nucleotides align to TRBD1. The TCR comes from a human donor with chronic lymphocytic leukemia. The source was PBMCs, collected after 24 months of ibrutinib treatment. This CDR3 is CASSTNRGDEQFF. As DNA, the CDR3 is TGTGCCAGCAGCACAAACAGGGGTGATGAGCAGTTCTTC.